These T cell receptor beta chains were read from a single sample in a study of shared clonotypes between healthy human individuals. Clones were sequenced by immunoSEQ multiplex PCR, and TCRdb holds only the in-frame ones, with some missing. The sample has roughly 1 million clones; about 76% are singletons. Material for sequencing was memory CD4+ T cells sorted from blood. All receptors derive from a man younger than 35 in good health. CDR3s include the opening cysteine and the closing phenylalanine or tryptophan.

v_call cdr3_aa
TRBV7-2 CASSAGTQNEKLFF
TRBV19 CASSGQFNSPLHF
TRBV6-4 CASSESGVAKNIQYF
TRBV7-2 CASSIGAGVQETQYF
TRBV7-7 CASSPWTSGGLRFF
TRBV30 CAWSRGRVNEKLFF
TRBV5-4 CASSLAGTGGEQYF
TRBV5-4 CASRTLNTEAFF
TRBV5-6 CASSSYDRGGSGELFF
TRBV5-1 CASSPDSLIGYTF
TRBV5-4 CASTQTGTGSYEQYF
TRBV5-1 CASSPILTVGYTF
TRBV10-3 CAIRGSGGVYNSPLHF
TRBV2 CASRGTGHEQYF
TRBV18 CASSLGTAGGNTIYF
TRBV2 CASRLLAGGPPEQYF
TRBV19 CASSIGGLADTQYF
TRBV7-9 CASSPGQAANYGYTF
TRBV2 CASDRAQETQYF
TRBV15 CATSGGQGGYQPQHF
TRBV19 CASSMPPGTGESGANVLTF
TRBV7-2 CASSLGTQYF
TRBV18 CASSPGRQGNTIYF
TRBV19 CASSISGRVNEQFF
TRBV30 CAWRGAPDIQYF
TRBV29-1 CSVAGTGGYEQYF
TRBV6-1 CAGRTQGAGEQYF
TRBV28 CASSLFGRLNTEAFF
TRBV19 CASRDRGQVGELFF
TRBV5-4 CASSPGGGRVDSPLHF
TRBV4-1 CASSQAGLPQHF
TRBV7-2 CASSLDGGNYGYTF
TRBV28 CASSMPSYEQYF